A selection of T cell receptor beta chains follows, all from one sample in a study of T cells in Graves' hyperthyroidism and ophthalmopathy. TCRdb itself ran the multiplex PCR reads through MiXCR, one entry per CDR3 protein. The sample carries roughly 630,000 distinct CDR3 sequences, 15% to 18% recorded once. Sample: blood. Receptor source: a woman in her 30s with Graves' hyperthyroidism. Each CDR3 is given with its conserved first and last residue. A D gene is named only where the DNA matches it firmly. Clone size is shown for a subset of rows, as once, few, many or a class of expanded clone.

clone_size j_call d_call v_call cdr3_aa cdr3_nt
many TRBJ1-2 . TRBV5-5 CASSLVGTSYDGLSGYTF TGTGCCAGCAGCTTGGTGGGGACGAGCTACGACGGTCTTTCCGGCTACACCTTC
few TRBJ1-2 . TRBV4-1 CASSQGGIDYGYTF TGCGCCAGCAGCCAGGGGGGGATTGACTATGGCTACACCTTC
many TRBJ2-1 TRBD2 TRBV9 CASSPPRAGGSIDEQFF TGTGCCAGCAGCCCTCCGAGGGCGGGGGGGTCTATCGATGAGCAGTTCTTC
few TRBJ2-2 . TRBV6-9 CASSFKQGGTGELFF TGTGCCAGCAGTTTCAAACAAGGGGGCACCGGGGAGCTGTTTTTT
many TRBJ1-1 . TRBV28 CASSLRRTVNTEAFF TGTGCCAGCAGTTTAAGGCGGACGGTGAACACTGAAGCTTTCTTT
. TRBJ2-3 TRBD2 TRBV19 CATAPGTRSDTQYF TGTGCCACCGCCCCCGGGACTAGATCAGATACGCAGTATTTT
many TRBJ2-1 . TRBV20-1 CSATSRGTVFNEQFF TGCAGTGCAACGAGTCGGGGGACAGTCTTTAATGAGCAGTTCTTC
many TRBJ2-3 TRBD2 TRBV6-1 CASSGGTMAGVTDTQYF TGTGCCAGCAGTGGTGGGACTATGGCGGGAGTCACAGATACGCAGTATTTT
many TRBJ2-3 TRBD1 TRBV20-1 CSARDPTGVADTQYF TGCAGTGCTAGAGATCCGACAGGGGTGGCAGATACGCAGTATTTT
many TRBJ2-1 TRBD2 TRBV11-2 CASSLMLAGGHMQFF TGTGCCAGCAGCTTAATGCTAGCGGGAGGGCATATGCAGTTCTTC
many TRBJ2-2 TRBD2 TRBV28 CASSLASGPTGELFF TGTGCCAGCAGCCTCGCTAGCGGGCCCACCGGGGAGCTGTTTTTT
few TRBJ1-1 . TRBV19 CASSIVGANTEAFF TGTGCCAGTAGTATAGTGGGGGCGAACACTGAAGCTTTCTTT
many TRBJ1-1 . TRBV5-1 CASSGGGPEAFF TGCGCCAGCAGCGGGGGAGGTCCTGAAGCTTTCTTT
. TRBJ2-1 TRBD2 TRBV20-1 CSANLAGGPYNEQFF TGCAGTGCTAACCTAGCGGGAGGGCCCTACAATGAGCAGTTCTTC
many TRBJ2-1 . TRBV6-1 CASSRLGWNEQFF TGTGCCAGCAGTAGGTTGGGGTGGAATGAGCAGTTCTTC
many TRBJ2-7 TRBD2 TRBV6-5 CASSYTVSGTSGYEQYF TGTGCCAGCAGTTACACAGTATCCGGGACTAGCGGCTACGAGCAGTACTTC
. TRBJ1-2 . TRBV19 CASSRDTYGYTF TGTGCCAGTAGCAGGGACACCTATGGCTACACCTTC
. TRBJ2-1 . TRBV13 CASSLTGASNEQFF TGTGCCAGCAGCTTAACCGGGGCGAGCAATGAGCAGTTCTTC
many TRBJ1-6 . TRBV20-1 CSARGSPLHF TGCAGTGCTAGAGGTTCACCCCTCCACTTT
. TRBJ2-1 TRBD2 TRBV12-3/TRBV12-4 CASSFRTSGSGRRWFF TGTGCCAGCAGTTTCAGGACTAGCGGGAGCGGAAGGAGGTGGTTCTTC
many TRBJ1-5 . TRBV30 CAWGHLSNQPQHF TGTGCCTGGGGACATCTTAGCAATCAGCCCCAGCATTTT
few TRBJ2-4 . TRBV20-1 CSARVGGSKNIQYF TGCAGTGCTAGAGTAGGGGGATCCAAAAACATTCAGTACTTC
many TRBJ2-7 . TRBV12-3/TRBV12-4 CASSFEQGAGRYEQYF TGTGCCAGCAGTTTTGAGCAAGGTGCAGGGCGTTACGAGCAGTACTTC
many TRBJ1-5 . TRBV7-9 CASSQEGGVGSQPQHF TGTGCCAGCAGCCAGGAAGGGGGGGTAGGATCTCAGCCCCAGCATTTT
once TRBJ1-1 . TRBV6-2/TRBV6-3 CASSYLGSTEAFF TGTGCCAGCAGTTACCTAGGAAGCACTGAAGCTTTCTTT
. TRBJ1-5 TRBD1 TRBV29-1 CSVEEWRDREKPQHF TGCAGCGTTGAAGAATGGAGGGACAGGGAAAAGCCCCAGCATTTT
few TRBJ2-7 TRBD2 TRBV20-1 CSAKVLAGAFSYEQYF TGCAGTGCTAAAGTACTAGCGGGAGCTTTTTCCTACGAGCAGTACTTC
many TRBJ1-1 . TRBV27 CASILLSQPGAEAFF TGTGCCAGCATCCTCCTCTCCCAACCCGGGGCTGAAGCTTTCTTT